A selection of T cell receptor beta chains follows, all from one sample in a study of T cells after yellow fever vaccination. MiXCR was run by TCRdb on the 5' RACE reads, yielding one entry per CDR3 protein. The table shows more than 350,000 distinct CDR3 sequences, with more than 9% occurring only once. The sequencing here drew on PBMCs, taken on the day of the first yellow fever vaccination. The receptors were sampled from a man between 18 and 35 years old who received the YFV17D yellow fever vaccine. Both conserved end residues are part of each CDR3. Fields, in order: clone size, V gene, J gene, CDR3 protein. Part of the rows lack a size; the others show once, few, many or a class for expanded clones.

few	TRBV19	TRBJ2-5	CASAGTGQETQYF
few	TRBV30	TRBJ1-2	CAWTTGGGANYGYTF
many	TRBV11-2	TRBJ1-2	CASSTTGAVGYTF
.	TRBV5-1	TRBJ2-3	CASSLKQGIFPDTQYF
few	TRBV11-1	TRBJ2-3	CASSLEGLAAIGADTQYF
few	TRBV12-3/TRBV12-4	TRBJ2-1	CASTFRAGLAGGSSYNEQFF
few	TRBV4-1	TRBJ2-1	CASRPESTSGAYNEQFF
few	TRBV23-1	TRBJ2-7	CASSQDDREEGEQYF
.	TRBV12-3/TRBV12-4	TRBJ1-3	CASRGGGNTIYF
many	TRBV12-3/TRBV12-4	TRBJ1-1	CASSLGGRREAFF
few	TRBV19	TRBJ2-3	CASAPRPGGQDTQYF
.	TRBV5-1	TRBJ2-1	CASSLGLHSWDNEQFF
.	TRBV7-2	TRBJ2-1	CASSGMAGGTFSEQFF
many	TRBV5-1	TRBJ2-1	CASSWQILAGSYNEQFF
few	TRBV6-6	TRBJ1-1	CASSYPNTEAFF
few	TRBV15	TRBJ2-2	CATSRAGAGTGELFF
.	TRBV20-1	TRBJ1-2	CSAITGFSIGGYTF
few	TRBV15	TRBJ2-2	CATSRVAGELFF
.	TRBV7-8	TRBJ2-7	CASSSETEQYF
few	TRBV20-1	TRBJ1-2	CSARAPNGEGGYTF
.	TRBV25-1	TRBJ2-1	CASSAPRSLNEQFF
few	TRBV5-6	TRBJ2-1	CASSFPGGDPWPFF
many	TRBV15	TRBJ2-2	CATSRDREWDGELFF
.	TRBV6-1	TRBJ1-5	CASRRGDGSYSNQPQHF
many	TRBV3-1	TRBJ2-5	CASSQAQGQETQYF
.	TRBV7-2	TRBJ2-1	CASSLRGPQQFF
many	TRBV5-1	TRBJ1-2	CASSAIGHLNYGYTF
few	TRBV19	TRBJ1-1	CASSWKWESSPEAFF
few	TRBV6-5	TRBJ1-1	CASRLQGSGTEAFF
few	TRBV25-1	TRBJ2-3	CASSGGAGNTQYF
.	TRBV7-2	TRBJ2-7	CASSLDPPREQYF
.	TRBV12-3/TRBV12-4	TRBJ2-7	CASSLRGLGGEQYF
.	TRBV12-3/TRBV12-4	TRBJ1-1	CASRSPISLRGDTEAFF
.	TRBV6-5	TRBJ1-4	CASGDRNEKLFF
.	TRBV2	TRBJ2-7	CASSESGTRFYEQYF
many	TRBV12-3/TRBV12-4	TRBJ2-3	CASRSLAGAQYF
.	TRBV5-4	TRBJ1-1	CASSGDRALNTEAFF
many	TRBV7-2	TRBJ1-5	CASSQRGNQPQHF
many	TRBV5-1	TRBJ2-3	CASSFEGSGGTDTQYF
many	TRBV3-1	TRBJ2-6	CASRDSGRISGANVLTF
.	TRBV5-1	TRBJ2-3	CASAQGLAGAGDTQYF
.	TRBV4-2	TRBJ2-3	CASSQGGPTDTQYF
.	TRBV19	TRBJ2-1	CASSIARGYNEQFF